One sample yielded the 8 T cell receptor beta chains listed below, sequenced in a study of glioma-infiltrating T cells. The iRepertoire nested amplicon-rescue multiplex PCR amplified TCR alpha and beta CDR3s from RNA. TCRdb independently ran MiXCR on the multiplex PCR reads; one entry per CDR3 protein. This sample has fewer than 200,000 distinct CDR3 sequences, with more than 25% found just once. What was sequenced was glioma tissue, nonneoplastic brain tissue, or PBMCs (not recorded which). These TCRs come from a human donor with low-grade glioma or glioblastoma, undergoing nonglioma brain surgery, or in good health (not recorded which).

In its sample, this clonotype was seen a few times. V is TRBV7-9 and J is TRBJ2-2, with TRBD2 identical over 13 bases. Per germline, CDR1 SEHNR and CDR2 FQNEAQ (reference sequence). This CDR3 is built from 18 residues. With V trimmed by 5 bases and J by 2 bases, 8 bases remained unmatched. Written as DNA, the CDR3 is TGTGCCAGCAGCCTATTGACTAGCGGGAGGTATAACACCGGGGAGCTGTTTTTT. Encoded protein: CASSLLTSGRYNTGELFF.

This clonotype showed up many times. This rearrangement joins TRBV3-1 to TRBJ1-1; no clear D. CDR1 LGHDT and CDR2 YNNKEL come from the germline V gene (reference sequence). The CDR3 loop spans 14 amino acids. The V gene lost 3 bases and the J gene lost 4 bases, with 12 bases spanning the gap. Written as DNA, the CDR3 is TGTGCCAGCAGCCAGGTGTCCGTAGGCACTGAAGCTTTCTTT. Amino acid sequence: CASSQVSVGTEAFF.

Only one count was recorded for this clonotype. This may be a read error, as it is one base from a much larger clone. CDR3 loop: CASRVGLAVTYTQYF. Here the CDR3 DNA reads TGTGCCAGCAGGGTCGGGCTAGCGGTCACATATACGCAGTATTTT. The chain joins TRBV7-2 to TRBJ2-3, with 7 positions matching TRBD2. This CDR3 has 15 amino acids. From germline, CDR1 is SGHTA and CDR2 FQGNSA.

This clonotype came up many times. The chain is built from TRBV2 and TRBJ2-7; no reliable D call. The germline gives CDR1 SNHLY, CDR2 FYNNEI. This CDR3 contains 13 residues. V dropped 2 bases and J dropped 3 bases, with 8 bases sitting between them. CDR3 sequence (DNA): TGTGCCAGCAGTGAAAACGGTTTCTACGAGCAGTACTTC. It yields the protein CASSENGFYEQYF.

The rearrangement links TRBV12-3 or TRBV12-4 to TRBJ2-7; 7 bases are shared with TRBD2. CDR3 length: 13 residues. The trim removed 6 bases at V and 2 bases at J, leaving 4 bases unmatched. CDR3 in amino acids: CASRDGTTYEQYF. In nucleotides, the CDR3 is TGTGCCAGCAGGGACGGGACTACCTACGAGCAGTACTTC.

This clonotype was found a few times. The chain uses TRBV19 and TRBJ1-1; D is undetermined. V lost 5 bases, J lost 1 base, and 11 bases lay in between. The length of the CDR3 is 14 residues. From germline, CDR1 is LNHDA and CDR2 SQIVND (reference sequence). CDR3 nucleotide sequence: TGTGCCAGTAGTGGTGGTGGGTGGAACACTGAAGCTTTCTTT. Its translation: CASSGGGWNTEAFF. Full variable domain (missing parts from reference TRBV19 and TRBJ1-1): DGGITQSPKYLFRKEGQNVTLSCEQNLNHDAMYWYRQDPGQGLRLIYYSQIVNDFQKGDIAEGYSVSREKKESFPLTVTSAQKNPTAFYLCASSGGGWNTEAFFGQGTRLTVV.

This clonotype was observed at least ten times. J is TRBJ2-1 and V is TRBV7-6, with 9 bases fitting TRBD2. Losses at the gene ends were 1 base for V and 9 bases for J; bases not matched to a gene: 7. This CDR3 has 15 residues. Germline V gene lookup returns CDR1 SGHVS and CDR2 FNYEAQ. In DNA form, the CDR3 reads TGTGCCAGCAGCTTAGGATTAGCGGGAGACGGTGAGCAGTTCTTC. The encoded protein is CASSLGLAGDGEQFF.

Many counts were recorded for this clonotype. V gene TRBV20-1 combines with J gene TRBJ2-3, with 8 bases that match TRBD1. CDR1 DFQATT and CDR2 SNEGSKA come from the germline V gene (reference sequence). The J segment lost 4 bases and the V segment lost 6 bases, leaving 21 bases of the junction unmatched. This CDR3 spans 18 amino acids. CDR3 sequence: CSAGTGGIRRGSADTQYF. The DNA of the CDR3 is TGCAGTGCAGGGACAGGCGGGATTCGACGTGGTTCCGCAGATACGCAGTATTTT.